These 13 T cell receptor beta chains were sequenced from one sample in a study of blood T cell repertoires in COVID-19. Sequencing used immunoSEQ multiplex PCR; TCRdb keeps in-frame clones, though not all of them. This table has hundreds of thousands of clones, 85% appearing once. Specimen: peripheral blood. Every receptor here comes from a human donor in a cohort sampled during active COVID-19.

The chain uses TRBV18 and TRBJ2-5, with D tentatively TRBD1 (5 bases). The length of the CDR3 is 13 residues. Per the germline V gene, CDR1 is KGHSH and CDR2 is LQKENI. V dropped 5 bases and J dropped 6 bases, with 13 bases sitting between them. The CDR3 loop reads CASSKQGTQTQYF. The CDR3, as DNA: TGTGCCAGCTCAAAGCAGGGTACCCAGACCCAGTACTTC.

The gene calls are TRBV2 and TRBJ1-1; 7 bases are shared with TRBD1. The CDR3 runs to 15 residues. With V trimmed by 7 bases and J by 1 base, 9 bases remained unmatched. The germline gives CDR1 SNHLY, CDR2 FYNNEI. CDR3 in amino acids: CASNLQGIGNTEAFF. CDR3 coding DNA: TGTGCCAGCAATCTACAGGGGATTGGGAACACTGAAGCTTTCTTT. Supplemented by reference TRBV2 and TRBJ1-1, the full variable domain reads EPEVTQTPSHQVTQMGQEVILRCVPISNHLYFYWYRQILGQKVEFLVSFYNNEISEKSEIFDDQFSVERPDGSNFTLKIRSTKLEDSAMYFCASNLQGIGNTEAFFGQGTRLTVV.

The chain links TRBV9 to TRBJ1-1, with TRBD1 matching 9 bases. Germline V gene data show CDR1 as SGDLS and CDR2 as YYNGEE. With V trimmed by 4 bases and J by 0 bases, 7 bases remained unmatched. This CDR3 spans 16 amino acids. The CDR3 sequence is CASSRDRVLMNTEAFF. The CDR3 coding sequence is TGTGCCAGCAGCCGGGACAGGGTTCTCATGAACACTGAAGCTTTCTTT.

The chain employs TRBV2 and TRBJ2-7; D ambiguous. Germline loops: CDR1 SNHLY, CDR2 FYNNEI. V was trimmed by 3 bases and J by 3 bases, leaving 3 bases between them. The CDR3 contains 11 residues. The CDR3, as DNA: TGTGCCAGCAGTGATTACTACGAGCAGTACTTC. Amino acid sequence: CASSDYYEQYF.

The J gene is TRBJ1-4, the V gene TRBV18; 7 positions match TRBD1. CDR3 length: 14 residues. The germline V gene has CDR1 KGHSH and CDR2 LQKENI. After removal of 2 bases from V and 6 bases from J, the junction contained 3 bases not matched to a gene. In DNA form, the CDR3 reads TGTGCCAGCTCACCATCGACAGGGCATGAAAAACTGTTTTTT. This codes for CASSPSTGHEKLFF. Variable domain in full (rest from reference TRBV18 and TRBJ1-4): NAGVMQNPRHLVRRRGQEARLRCSPMKGHSHVYWYRQLPEEGLKFMVYLQKENIIDESGMPKERFSAEFPKEGPSILRIQQVVRGDSAAYFCASSPSTGHEKLFFGSGTQLSVL.

V gene TRBV9 combines with J gene TRBJ2-3; 7 bases are shared with TRBD2. The CDR3 totals 15 residues. After removal of 0 bases from V and 6 bases from J, the junction contained 7 bases not matched to a gene. From germline, CDR1 is SGDLS and CDR2 YYNGEE. Written as DNA, the CDR3 is TGTGCCAGCAGCGTAGTGGGACTAATTAGTGATACGCAGTATTTT. Residues: CASSVVGLISDTQYF. Looking up the rest from reference TRBV9 and TRBJ2-3 gives the full variable domain: DSGVTQTPKHLITATGQRVTLRCSPRSGDLSVYWYQQSLDQGLQFLIQYYNGEERAKGNILERFSAQQFPDLHSELNLSSLELGDSALYFCASSVVGLISDTQYFGPGTRLTVL.

The J gene is TRBJ1-5, the V gene TRBV27; no firm D call. Trimming removed 5 bases from V and 7 bases from J, with 12 bases in between. The CDR3 spans 13 residues. Per germline, CDR1 MNHEY and CDR2 SMNVEV (reference sequence). CDR3 nucleotide sequence: TGTGCCAGCAGTCCCCTGGTGACACAGCCCCAGCATTTT. Encoded protein: CASSPLVTQPQHF.

This chain's CDR3 is CASSGDRGKETQYF. CDR3 coding DNA: TGTGCCAGCTCGGGAGACAGGGGTAAAGAGACCCAGTACTTC. The chain combines TRBV18 with TRBJ2-5, with 8 nucleotides matching TRBD1. J gave up 3 bases and V 6 bases, and 6 bases lay outside the gene matches. Germline-derived CDR1 and CDR2 are KGHSH and LQKENI. The CDR3 extends over 14 amino acids.

V is TRBV11-2 and J is TRBJ2-2; 7 nucleotides align to TRBD1. The CDR3 length is 15 residues. Trimming removed 2 bases from V and 0 bases from J; junction bases left unmatched: 0. CDR1 is SGHAT and CDR2 is FQNNGV in the germline V gene. CDR3 protein: CASSLQGANTGELFF. CDR3 coding DNA: TGTGCCAGCAGCTTACAGGGGGCGAACACCGGGGAGCTGTTTTTT. Together with reference TRBV11-2 and TRBJ2-2, the CDR3 gives the full variable domain: EAGVAQSPRYKIIEKRQSVAFWCNPISGHATLYWYQQILGQGPKLLIQFQNNGVVDDSQLPKDRFSAERLKGVDSTLKIQPAKLEDSAVYLCASSLQGANTGELFFGEGSRLTVL.

This clone was recorded a few times. The chain uses TRBV29-1 and TRBJ1-2; a weak D match, TRBD1 (6 bases). V shed 8 bases and J shed 6 bases, with 22 bases lying between them. The CDR3 covers 14 residues. Germline CDR1 SQVTM, CDR2 ANQGSEA. The CDR3 region is CSTERGGDRNGYTF. CDR3 nucleotides: TGCAGCACCGAACGGGGGGGAGACAGGAATGGCTACACCTTC.

The V gene is TRBV18, the J gene TRBJ1-1; 7 nucleotides match TRBD1. The CDR3 is 15 amino acids. The V segment lost 1 base and the J segment 1 base; nucleotides outside the gene matches: 3. CDR1 is KGHSH and CDR2 is LQKENI in the germline V gene. This chain's CDR3 is CASSPQDRPNTEAFF. CDR3 nucleotide sequence: TGTGCCAGCTCACCACAGGACAGGCCGAACACTGAAGCTTTCTTT. The variable domain in full, with the rest retrieved from reference TRBV18 and TRBJ1-1, is NAGVMQNPRHLVRRRGQEARLRCSPMKGHSHVYWYRQLPEEGLKFMVYLQKENIIDESGMPKERFSAEFPKEGPSILRIQQVVRGDSAAYFCASSPQDRPNTEAFFGQGTRLTVV.

The CDR3 loop is CASSYSDSFSYNEQFF. CDR3 DNA sequence: TGTGCCAGCAGTTACTCGGACAGCTTCTCCTACAATGAGCAGTTCTTC. This rearrangement joins TRBV6-5 to TRBJ2-1; possible D gene TRBD1, 6 bases. Looked up from germline, CDR1 is MNHEY and CDR2 is SVGAGI. The CDR3 is made up of 16 amino acids. V was shortened by 0 bases and J by 0 bases, with 9 bases between the two germline ends.

This chain joins TRBV19 and TRBJ2-7, with 10 bases that match TRBD2. With V trimmed by 10 bases and J by 3 bases, 12 bases remained unmatched. This CDR3 spans 15 amino acids. From germline, CDR1 is LNHDA and CDR2 SQIVND (reference sequence). The DNA for the CDR3 is TGTGCCACCTCCCCCGTAGCGGGAGGATTCTACGAGCAGTACTTC. Its protein is CATSPVAGGFYEQYF.